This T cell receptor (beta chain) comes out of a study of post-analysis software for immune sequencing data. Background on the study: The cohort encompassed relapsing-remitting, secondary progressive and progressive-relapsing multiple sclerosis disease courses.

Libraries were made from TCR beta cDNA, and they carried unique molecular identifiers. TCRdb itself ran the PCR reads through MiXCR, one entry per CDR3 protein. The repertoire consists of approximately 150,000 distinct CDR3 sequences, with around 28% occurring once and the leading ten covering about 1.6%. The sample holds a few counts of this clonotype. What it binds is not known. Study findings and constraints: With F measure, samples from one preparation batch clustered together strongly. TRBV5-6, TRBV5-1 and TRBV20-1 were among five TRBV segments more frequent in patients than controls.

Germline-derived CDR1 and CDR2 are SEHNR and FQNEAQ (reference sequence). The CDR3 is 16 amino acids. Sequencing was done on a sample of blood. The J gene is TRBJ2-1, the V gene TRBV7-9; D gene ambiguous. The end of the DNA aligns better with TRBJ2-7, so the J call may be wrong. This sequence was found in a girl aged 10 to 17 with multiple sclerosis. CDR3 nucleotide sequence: TGTGCCAGCAGCTTAGTGGGAAGTTCGTCCTACAATGAGCAGTACTTC. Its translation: CASSLVGSSSYNEQYF.